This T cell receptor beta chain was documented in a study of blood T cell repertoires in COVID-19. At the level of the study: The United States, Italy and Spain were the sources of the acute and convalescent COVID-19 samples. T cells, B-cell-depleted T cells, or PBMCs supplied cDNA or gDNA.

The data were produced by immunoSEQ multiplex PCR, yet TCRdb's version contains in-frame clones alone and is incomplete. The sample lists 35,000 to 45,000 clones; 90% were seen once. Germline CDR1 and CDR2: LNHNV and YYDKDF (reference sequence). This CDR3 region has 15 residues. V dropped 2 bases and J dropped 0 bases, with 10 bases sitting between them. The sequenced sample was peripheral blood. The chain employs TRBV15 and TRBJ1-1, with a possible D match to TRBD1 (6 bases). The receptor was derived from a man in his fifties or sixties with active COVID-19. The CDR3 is CATSRRDTLNTEAFF. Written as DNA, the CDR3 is TGTGCCACCAGCAGAAGGGACACCTTGAACACTGAAGCTTTCTTT.